This is a list of T cell receptor beta chains from one sample in a study of T-cell memory formation after mild COVID-19. In TCRdb, the 5' RACE reads were re-called with MiXCR into one record per CDR3 protein. The sample shows about 300,000 distinct CDR3 sequences, approximately 19% of them seen only once. Sequences were obtained from PBMCs or a T cell subset sorted from them (not recorded which). Receptor source: a man between 18 and 29 years old who had mild COVID-19 (a few samples of this study predate the infection). Cell type and time point are not known. Each CDR3 is given without its conserved first and last residue. Fields, in order: V gene, J gene, clone size, CDR3 protein. The size of a clone is reported for some rows only, either as once, few or many, or as a class for expanded clones.

TRBV10-3	TRBJ2-5	-	AISKDYEETQY
TRBV7-7	TRBJ2-5	-	ASSPLGGLVGETQY
TRBV28	TRBJ1-2	few	ASSTQVNYGYT
TRBV3-1	TRBJ2-1	few	ASSQVLLTSGTYNEQF
TRBV9	TRBJ2-4	-	ASSHVGGAKNIQY
TRBV29-1	TRBJ2-5	few	SVIGTSGETQY
TRBV7-6	TRBJ1-3	-	ASSLGGTGDSGNTIY
TRBV5-5	TRBJ2-7	few	ASSLNRGVGYEQY
TRBV7-2	TRBJ2-7	-	ASRLDRSLSYEQY
TRBV6-1	TRBJ1-2	-	ASSEWGGPLAYGYT
TRBV5-1	TRBJ2-5	few	ASSLVGTQETQY
TRBV20-1	TRBJ2-7	-	SAPGERPPLEQY
TRBV11-2	TRBJ2-5	-	ASTSSNRAETQY
TRBV6-2/TRBV6-3	TRBJ2-1	-	ASTPIRGYNEQF
TRBV7-2	TRBJ1-2	few	ASSARAANYGYT
TRBV9	TRBJ2-4	few	ASRGGINIQY
TRBV7-2	TRBJ1-6	-	ASSRGQGLYSPLH
TRBV3-1	TRBJ2-3	-	ASSQDFVAQY
TRBV7-9	TRBJ1-5	few	ASSLEHGTGSYSNQPQH
TRBV25-1	TRBJ2-5	few	ASSDRTGIETQY
TRBV27	TRBJ2-1	-	ASRRPGLAGVNEQF
TRBV5-4	TRBJ2-2	-	ASSPAGTSGSGELF
TRBV20-1	TRBJ2-2	-	RAELAGLTGELF
TRBV9	TRBJ2-3	few	ASSVAGLDTQY
TRBV3-1	TRBJ1-5	-	ASSQDDSNQPQH
TRBV10-3	TRBJ2-3	few	AIRGTLGVAGTDTQY
TRBV6-1	TRBJ1-1	few	ASSRQTPTEAF
TRBV7-2	TRBJ2-5	-	ASSEQGLETQY
TRBV5-1	TRBJ1-6	few	ASSLETGANSPLH
TRBV24-1	TRBJ1-1	few	ATSDSTGENTEAF
TRBV28	TRBJ2-3	-	AGGGFSDTQY
TRBV6-2/TRBV6-3	TRBJ1-2	-	ASSRDRGVGFYGYT
TRBV7-2	TRBJ2-7	-	ASSPRGGGEQY
TRBV7-9	TRBJ2-5	few	ASSSPRGAIETQY
TRBV7-2	TRBJ2-5	-	ASSLAYVAGGTQETQY
TRBV7-9	TRBJ1-4	few	ASSLVGNTNEKLF
TRBV4-1	TRBJ2-5	few	ASSRLVRETQY
TRBV5-1	TRBJ2-1	few	ASSRGLAASYNEQF
TRBV5-1	TRBJ2-7	-	ASSFRDYEQY
TRBV6-1	TRBJ2-3	few	ASIRAGGRASTDTQY
TRBV2	TRBJ2-4	-	ASSETGGTAKNIQY
TRBV5-6	TRBJ2-3	-	ASGTSGGASTDTQY
TRBV7-2	TRBJ2-3	-	ASSSSVDTQY
TRBV6-5	TRBJ2-3	few	ASNLLGPSREDTQY
TRBV5-1	TRBJ2-5	few	ASSSPGQPTQY
TRBV4-1	TRBJ2-3	few	ASSQATSGGLTDTQY
TRBV7-2	TRBJ1-5	-	ASSTGQTNQPQH
TRBV20-1	TRBJ2-4	few	SVPNNRDKNIQY
TRBV11-2	TRBJ2-7	-	ASRGTGSEQY
TRBV18	TRBJ2-1	-	ASSPPAAGGGNEQF
TRBV24-1	TRBJ2-1	once	ATSDSTLSQF
TRBV7-9	TRBJ2-5	few	ASSPRTRNQETQY
TRBV6-6	TRBJ1-5	-	ASSSFYSNQPQH
TRBV5-1	TRBJ2-3	-	ASSLAQPGVDTQY
TRBV20-1	TRBJ2-7	many	SADRTGNEQY
TRBV12-3/TRBV12-4	TRBJ2-3	-	ASSQQGWDTDTQY
TRBV6-5	TRBJ2-1	few	ASSTGQGGNNEQF
TRBV7-9	TRBJ1-1	few	ASSHSGRDGMNTEAF
TRBV11-2	TRBJ2-3	-	ASSSPQGGGSHTDTQY